These 20 T cell receptor beta chains were all obtained from the same sample, sequenced in a study of early T cells in non-severe SARS-CoV-2 infection. TCRdb processed the 5' RACE reads anew with MiXCR; each CDR3 protein has one entry. The table shows approximately 71,000 distinct CDR3 sequences, with less than 15% occurring only once. Sequenced material: whole blood. These receptors all come from an adult who was a healthcare worker with PCR-confirmed SARS-CoV-2 infection or an uninfected control (not recorded which).

About this clonotype itself: One end of the junction varies from germline; a read error may be responsible. This sequence joins TRBV14 and TRBJ2-2; 10 bases are shared with TRBD2. Germline CDR1 reads SGHDN; CDR2 reads FVKESK. The CDR3 is 17 amino acids. The CDR3 region is CASNQVTSGMNTGELFF. CDR3 nucleotides: TGTGCCAGCAACCAAGTTACTAGCGGGATGAACACCGGGGAGCTGTTTTTT.

This clonotype was seen a few times. J is TRBJ2-1 and V is TRBV29-1, with D possibly matching TRBD2 (6 bases). From germline, CDR1 is SQVTM and CDR2 ANQGSEA. The CDR3 has 17 amino acids. CDR3 amino acids: CSIPWGEATSSYNEQFF. The CDR3 DNA sequence: TGCAGTATACCCTGGGGGGAGGCTACCAGCTCCTACAATGAGCAGTTCTTC.

This clonotype was detected ten times or more. An end of the junction does not agree with germline; a read error may underlie this. The J gene is TRBJ2-7, the V gene TRBV7-8; 10 positions agree with TRBD2. Germline CDR1 is SGHVS and CDR2 is FQNEAQ. The CDR3 length is 12 residues. The CDR3 DNA reads as TGTGCCAGCAGCACCCTAGCGGGGGCCTCGGACTTC. Translated, it gives CASSTLAGASDF.

This clonotype was picked up a small number of times. This chain connects TRBV6-5 to TRBJ2-1, with D possibly being TRBD1 or TRBD2 (5 bases each). Trimming took off 4 bases at V and 9 bases at J, with 10 bases between the two ends. Germline V gene sequence: CDR1 MNHEY, CDR2 SVGAGI. The CDR3 extends over 12 amino acids. CDR3 sequence reads: CASSFAGTEQFF. CDR3 coding DNA: TGTGCCAGCAGTTTTGCAGGGACTGAGCAGTTCTTC.

This chain links TRBV5-1 with TRBJ2-3; the match to TRBD1 covers 8 bases. Germline loops: CDR1 SGHRS, CDR2 YFSETQ. The CDR3 sequence is 15 residues long. Trimming removed 1 base from V and 0 bases from J; junction bases left unmatched: 1. CDR3 loop: CASSLTGGSTDTQYF. The CDR3 DNA is TGCGCCAGCAGCTTGACAGGGGGTAGCACAGATACGCAGTATTTT.

This clonotype was observed many times. This chain links TRBV27 with TRBJ2-2; unclear D gene. The germline V and J ends were trimmed by 4 bases and 5 bases, with 8 bases remaining between them. The CDR3 loop spans 13 amino acids. CDR1 is MNHEY and CDR2 is SMNVEV in the germline V gene (reference sequence). The CDR3 spells CASSYGQTGELFF. The CDR3 region has the DNA TGTGCCAGCAGTTACGGCCAGACCGGGGAGCTGTTTTTT.

This clonotype was recorded many times. The genes are TRBV7-6 and TRBJ2-5, with no clear D. The length of the CDR3 is 12 residues. V was clipped by 5 bases and J by 1 base, with 5 bases between them. The germline V gene encodes CDR1 SGHVS and CDR2 FNYEAQ. The CDR3 protein is CASSGVQETQYF. The CDR3 nucleotides are TGTGCCAGCAGCGGGGTCCAAGAGACCCAGTACTTC.

This clonotype has ten or more counts. The chain has TRBV11-2 and TRBJ2-3; no definite D call. The CDR3 has 14 amino acids. Trimming left V 3 bases short and J 5 bases short, with 12 bases between. From germline, CDR1 is SGHAT and CDR2 FQNNGV. CDR3 amino acids: CASSFQIDIDTQYF. CDR3 DNA: TGTGCCAGCAGCTTCCAAATTGATATAGATACGCAGTATTTT.

The genes are TRBV6-2 or TRBV6-3 and TRBJ2-5; the D gene is possibly TRBD1 (6 bases). The CDR3 extends over 15 amino acids. V lost 6 bases, J lost 4 bases, and 18 bases lay in between. Looked up from germline, CDR1 is MNHEY and CDR2 is SVGEGT. The CDR3 sequence: CASRRPQGRRETQYF. As DNA, the CDR3 is TGTGCCAGCAGACGTCCACAGGGACGGCGAGAGACCCAGTACTTC.

This clonotype was seen only a few times. The chain couples TRBV7-3 to TRBJ2-1; no firm D call. This CDR3 is built from 13 residues. Trimming pared 1 base from V and 4 bases from J, leaving 5 bases between. Germline V gene data show CDR1 as SGHTA and CDR2 as FQGTGA. DNA of the CDR3: TGTGCCAGCAGCTTAAAGGTTTACAATGAGCAGTTCTTC. Amino acid sequence: CASSLKVYNEQFF.

V is TRBV9 and J is TRBJ2-2; 8 nucleotides match TRBD1. J gave up 1 base and V 5 bases, and 4 bases lay outside the gene matches. The CDR3 consists of 15 residues. In germline, CDR1 is SGDLS, CDR2 YYNGEE. CDR3 nucleotides: TGTGCCAGCAGAGCCGGGACAGGGAACACCGGGGAGCTGTTTTTT. This encodes CASRAGTGNTGELFF.

In its sample, this clonotype was seen many times. This chain connects TRBV7-6 to TRBJ2-4, with TRBD1 matching over 9 bases. The germline V gene has CDR1 SGHVS and CDR2 FNYEAQ. This CDR3 has 14 residues. The J segment lost 5 bases and the V segment lost 1 base, leaving 0 bases of the junction unmatched. CDR3 in DNA: TGTGCCAGCAGCTTAGGGACAGGGGAAAACATTCAGTACTTC. Protein product: CASSLGTGENIQYF. The full variable domain, in which reference TRBV7-6 and TRBJ2-4 provide the parts outside the CDR3, is GAGVSQSPRYKVTKRGQDVALRCDPISGHVSLYWYRQALGQGPEFLTYFNYEAQQDKSGLPNDRFSAERPEGSISTLTIQRTEQRDSAMYRCASSLGTGENIQYFGAGTRLSVL.

This clonotype was recorded many times. V usage is TRBV12-3 or TRBV12-4 and J usage is TRBJ2-3; TRBD1 aligns across 10 bases. V trimming: 5 bases; J trimming: 6 bases; junction bases outside the gene matches: 8. The CDR3 consists of 15 residues. The CDR3 reads CASSNPGQGWDTQYF. DNA for the CDR3: TGTGCCAGCAGTAACCCGGGACAGGGGTGGGATACGCAGTATTTT.

There are a few counts of this clonotype. V gene TRBV15 combines with J gene TRBJ2-3; a weak D match, TRBD1 (6 bases). CDR3 length: 15 residues. Germline lookup yields CDR1 LNHNV and CDR2 YYDKDF (reference sequence). Between the trimmed V and J ends, which lost 0 bases and 4 bases, there was a span of 11 bases. CDR3 coding DNA: TGTGCCACCAGCAGAGATCCCAGGGGCCCAGATACGCAGTATTTT. It encodes CATSRDPRGPDTQYF.

V and J are TRBV6-5 and TRBJ2-4; TRBD1 might be the D (5 bases). The CDR3 is 15 residues long. Germline CDR1 MNHEY, CDR2 SVGAGI. With 0 bases removed from V and 7 bases from J, the gap between germline ends came to 13 bases. CDR3 nucleotides: TGTGCCAGCAGTTACTCTCCTATGGGGCAGAACATTCAGTACTTC. Residues: CASSYSPMGQNIQYF.

The chain has TRBV28 and TRBJ1-5, with D maybe TRBD1 (5 bases). The CDR3 spans 12 residues. With 11 bases removed from V and 5 bases from J, the gap between germline ends came to 13 bases. Germline V gives CDR1 MDHEN, CDR2 SYDVKM. CDR3 residues: CAAGLEDQPQHF. For the CDR3, the DNA is TGTGCCGCGGGGCTTGAGGATCAGCCCCAGCATTTT.

This clonotype has more than one count but fewer than ten. V usage is TRBV15 and J usage is TRBJ1-5, with unresolved D. The germline gives CDR1 LNHNV, CDR2 YYDKDF (reference sequence). This CDR3 spans 13 amino acids. Deletions cut 4 bases from V and 3 bases from J, with 7 bases between. CDR3 sequence: CATSNQYNQPQHF. The CDR3 nucleotides read TGTGCCACCAGCAACCAGTACAATCAGCCCCAGCATTTT.

In its sample, this clonotype was seen many times. This sequence joins TRBV20-1 and TRBJ2-7, with D unclear. Germline CDR1 DFQATT, CDR2 SNEGSKA (reference sequence). The CDR3 loop spans 13 amino acids. V lost 0 bases and J lost 2, with 8 bases in between. CDR3 bases: TGCAGTGCTAGAGAATCTGTGGCCTACGAGCAGTACTTC. It specifies CSARESVAYEQYF.

This clonotype was seen a handful of times. This chain uses TRBV29-1 with TRBJ1-2, with D possibly TRBD1 on 5 matching bases. The CDR3 has 13 amino acids. The germline V and J ends were trimmed by 3 bases and 8 bases, with 16 bases remaining between them. The V gene's germline CDR1 is SQVTM and CDR2 ANQGSEA. In nucleotides, the CDR3 is TGCAGCGTTGAGGGCGCGCTAGGGGAAGGCTACACCTTC. This gives the protein CSVEGALGEGYTF.

Only one count was recorded for this clonotype. A read error may explain this, as a much larger clone is one base away. This sequence joins TRBV3-1 and TRBJ1-5, with 7 bases aligning to TRBD1. This CDR3 has 14 amino acids. Germline V gene data show CDR1 as LGHDT and CDR2 as YNNKEL (reference sequence). This CDR3 is CANSRGGDSQPQHF. In DNA, the CDR3 is TGTGCCAACAGCCGCGGAGGGGACAGTCAGCCCCAGCATTTT.